The 10 T cell receptor beta chains below all came from one sample that was sequenced in a study of T cell changes during pregnancy in multiple sclerosis. Sequenced by immunoSEQ multiplex PCR; TCRdb stores in-frame clones only, minus some. The sample consists of about 68,000 clones, less than 95% of them appearing once. The material sequenced was peripheral blood, taken in the third trimester of pregnancy. These receptors all stem from a female donor with multiple sclerosis, enrolled in a pregnancy study.

The gene calls are TRBV5-1 and TRBJ2-4, with a weak D call TRBD1 (6 bases). Trimming removed 5 bases at V and 8 bases at J, with 20 bases between. CDR3 length: 15 amino acids. Germline CDR1 reads SGHRS; CDR2 reads YFSETQ. The CDR3 spells CASRQTGYDSDIQYF. The CDR3 bases are TGCGCCAGCAGACAAACAGGGTACGATTCGGACATTCAGTACTTC.

V gene TRBV5-1 combines with J gene TRBJ2-4; TRBD2 matches at 8 bases. Germline V lookup: CDR1 SGHRS, CDR2 YFSETQ. With V trimmed by 4 bases and J by 3 bases, 12 bases remained unmatched. The CDR3 runs to 17 residues. Written as DNA, the CDR3 is TGCGCCAGCAGCCCAGCGGGGGAAGCCAATGTCAAAAACATTCAGTACTTC. The encoded protein is CASSPAGEANVKNIQYF.

The chain joins TRBV19 to TRBJ2-1, with a possible D match to TRBD2 (6 bases). Germline CDR1 is LNHDA and CDR2 is SQIVND (reference sequence). The CDR3 is 17 amino acids. Trimming stripped 2 bases from V and 4 bases from J, with 18 bases between. CDR3 coding DNA: TGTGCCAGTAGTATACCCCAGACTAGGTTTACGTACAATGAGCAGTTCTTC. Translating it yields CASSIPQTRFTYNEQFF.

The chain's CDR3 is CASSESTGYEQYF. DNA for the CDR3: TGCGCCAGCAGTGAGTCGACGGGCTACGAGCAGTACTTC. The chain recombines TRBV10-1 with TRBJ2-7; D not certain. Germline lookup yields CDR1 WNHNN and CDR2 SYGVQD (reference sequence). The CDR3 has 13 residues. V was pared by 0 bases and J by 3 bases, with 6 bases between.

The rearrangement joins TRBV30 to TRBJ1-2, with D uncertain. Trimming cost V 1 base and J 8 bases, with 23 bases left between them. From germline, CDR1 is GTSNPN and CDR2 SVGIG (reference sequence). The CDR3 contains 16 residues. Written as DNA, the CDR3 is TGTGCCTGGAGTGGATTATCGGAGCGGGTGAAGGGAGGCTACACCTTC. Protein product: CAWSGLSERVKGGYTF.

V is TRBV6-5 and J is TRBJ2-7; tentatively, D is TRBD1 (5 bases). V lost 2 bases to trimming and J lost 2 bases, with 13 bases between them. The CDR3 totals 15 residues. Germline CDR1 and CDR2: MNHEY and SVGAGI. The CDR3: CASSYARVDTYEQYF. The DNA for the CDR3 is TGTGCCAGCAGTTACGCCAGGGTAGATACCTACGAGCAGTACTTC.

The rearrangement joins TRBV5-5 to TRBJ2-6; possibly TRBD1 for D (5 bases). In germline, CDR1 is SGHKS, CDR2 YYEKEE (reference sequence). V was shortened by 4 bases and J by 2 bases, with 7 bases between the two germline ends. The CDR3 contains 14 residues. The DNA for the CDR3 is TGTGCCAGCAGCACAGGTACTGGGGCCAACGTCCTGACTTTC. This sequence encodes CASSTGTGANVLTF.

The J gene is TRBJ1-2, the V gene TRBV11-2; possibly TRBD1 for D (6 bases). The CDR3 is 17 amino acids. V lost 5 bases to trimming and J lost 8 bases, with 27 bases between them. Germline CDR1 SGHAT, CDR2 FQNNGV. DNA for the CDR3: TGTGCCAGCAGCACGCCACGTTCCCAGGGGCCTACTCGGGGCTACACCTTC. Encoded protein: CASSTPRSQGPTRGYTF.

The genes are TRBV5-4 and TRBJ2-7; 7 nucleotides line up with TRBD2. Trimming removed 5 bases from V and 5 bases from J; junction bases left unmatched: 10. Germline-derived CDR1 and CDR2 are SGHNT and YYREEE (reference sequence). The CDR3 runs 14 residues. The chain's CDR3 is CASRSGGGRDEQYF. Here the CDR3 DNA reads TGTGCCAGCAGGTCAGGCGGCGGGAGAGACGAGCAGTACTTC. The full variable domain, rest sourced from reference TRBV5-4 and TRBJ2-7, is ETGVTQSPTHLIKTRGQQVTLRCSSQSGHNTVSWYQQALGQGPQFIFQYYREEENGRGNFPPRFSGLQFPNYSSELNVNALELDDSALYLCASRSGGGRDEQYFGPGTRLTVT.

The genes are TRBV15 and TRBJ2-1; D might be TRBD1 (5 bases). Trimming left V 1 base short and J 2 bases short, with 6 bases between. The germline gives CDR1 LNHNV, CDR2 YYDKDF (reference sequence). This CDR3 has 14 residues. As DNA, the CDR3 is TGTGCCACCAGCAGAGCAGGGACCTACAATGAGCAGTTCTTC. Protein product: CATSRAGTYNEQFF.